Listed below are T cell receptor beta chains from one sample, sequenced in a study of blood T cells in healthy people across ages. In TCRdb, the 5' RACE reads were re-called with MiXCR into one record per CDR3 protein. The repertoire holds some 850,000 distinct CDR3 sequences, under 30% seen once, with 2.5% to 3.5% in the top ten. These same data were also listed under a study on T cells of mothers and their children.

Specimen: blood. Receptor source: a boy between 10 and 17 years old in good health. Both conserved end residues are part of each CDR3. A D gene is named only where the DNA matches it firmly. Not every row has a clone size; where given, it reads once, few, many or a size class.

v_call,j_call,d_call,clone_size,cdr3_nt,cdr3_aa
TRBV29-1,TRBJ2-7,.,few,TGCAGCGTTGGGGCCCCGGGAGTCCCAAGGTACTTC,CSVGAPGVPRYF
TRBV7-9,TRBJ2-7,.,few,TGTGCCAGCAGCTTAGGAGACAAGCCCCCCGGGGAGCAGTACTTC,CASSLGDKPPGEQYF
TRBV3-1,TRBJ1-2,.,few,TGTGCCAGCAGCCAAGGCAGGGTCTCTGGCTACACCTTC,CASSQGRVSGYTF
TRBV28,TRBJ2-1,.,few,TGTGCCAGCAGTAAGGGGGCGGGGAGAGACAATGAGCAGTTCTTC,CASSKGAGRDNEQFF
TRBV12-3/TRBV12-4,TRBJ2-1,TRBD1,few,TGTGCCAGCAGTTTAGAGGGACAGGGCCATGAGCAGTTCTTC,CASSLEGQGHEQFF
TRBV20-1,TRBJ2-7,TRBD1,.,TGCAGTGCTATTGACAGGGGACACTCCTACGAGCAGTACTTC,CSAIDRGHSYEQYF
TRBV2,TRBJ1-2,.,few,TGTGCCAGCAGCCCGAATAGAGGCGGCTATGGCTACACCTTC,CASSPNRGGYGYTF
TRBV27,TRBJ2-5,TRBD2,few,TGTGCCAGCAGTCAAACCCTCAGCGGGGGGGCGATGAGGGAGACCCAGTACTTC,CASSQTLSGGAMRETQYF
TRBV28,TRBJ2-2,.,.,TGTGCCAGCGACCAGGGTGGAGGGAACGGGGAGCTGTTTTTT,CASDQGGGNGELFF
TRBV6-1,TRBJ2-7,.,many,TGTGCCAGCAGTGAACTCTACGAGCAGTACTTC,CASSELYEQYF
TRBV29-1,TRBJ1-2,.,.,TGCAGCGTTGAAGATCCCCTACAGGTCCACTATGGCTACACCTTC,CSVEDPLQVHYGYTF
TRBV12-3/TRBV12-4,TRBJ1-5,.,.,TGTGCCAGCAGTTTCAAAGGGCCCAATCAGCCCCAGCATTTT,CASSFKGPNQPQHF
TRBV20-1,TRBJ2-5,TRBD2,few,TGCAGTGCTTCTTCCCCAAAGACTAGCGGGACGTACCAAGAGACCCAGTACTTC,CSASSPKTSGTYQETQYF
TRBV7-6,TRBJ2-5,TRBD2,.,TGTGCCAGCAGCGTCCGGTTTCTAGCGGGACTATCGAGGACCCAAGAGACCCAGTACTTC,CASSVRFLAGLSRTQETQYF
TRBV28,TRBJ2-5,.,few,TGTGCCAGCAGTAACCGGGCGGAGACCCAGTACTTC,CASSNRAETQYF
TRBV3-1,TRBJ2-7,TRBD1,.,TGTGCCAGCAGCCCCGGACAGGGTCTACGCTACGAGCAGTACTTC,CASSPGQGLRYEQYF
TRBV5-1,TRBJ2-7,TRBD1,.,TGCGCCAGCAGCGAGTGGGACAGGACCTACGAGCAGTACTTC,CASSEWDRTYEQYF
TRBV29-1,TRBJ2-7,.,.,TGCAGCATTAGGACGGGCTTGAGCTCCTACGAGCAGTACTTC,CSIRTGLSSYEQYF
TRBV7-9,TRBJ1-4,.,.,TGTGCCAGCAGCTTAGGTTACACAGGCTCTAATGAAAAACTGTTTTTT,CASSLGYTGSNEKLFF
TRBV12-3/TRBV12-4,TRBJ1-1,.,.,TGTGCCAGCAGTTTTGGGGGCAGCACTGAAGCTTTCTTT,CASSFGGSTEAFF